The 21 T cell receptor beta chains listed next were all sequenced from one sample in a study of response to subunit inactivated influenza vaccine. TCRdb itself ran the RT-PCR reads through MiXCR, one entry per CDR3 protein. The data contain roughly 160,000 distinct CDR3 sequences, 11% of them singletons. The starting material was non-naive T cells sorted from PBMCs, obtained roughly 46 days after vaccination. These TCRs come from a man aged 50 or older who received an inactivated influenza vaccine.

V usage is TRBV20-1 and J usage is TRBJ2-7; 14 bases align to TRBD2. The germline V gene has CDR1 DFQATT and CDR2 SNEGSKA (reference sequence). The V and J ends lost 3 bases and 4 bases, in that order; junction bases with no gene match: 20. The length of the CDR3 is 20 residues. The CDR3 reads CSARGLPGLAGVSDTYEQYF. The CDR3 DNA reads as TGCAGTGCTAGGGGGCTTCCGGGACTAGCGGGAGTAAGCGACACTTACGAGCAGTACTTC.

Many counts were recorded for this clonotype. J is TRBJ1-6 and V is TRBV7-2, with TRBD1 matching 7 bases. CDR1 and CDR2 from the germline V gene are SGHTA and FQGNSA. Unmatched junction bases numbered 3, after V lost 1 base and J lost 9 bases. The CDR3 sequence is 14 residues long. CDR3 protein: CASSLDSGGSPLHF. The DNA for the CDR3 is TGTGCCAGCAGCTTAGACTCAGGGGGTTCACCCCTCCACTTT.

A few counts support this clonotype. V usage is TRBV6-5 and J usage is TRBJ1-2; 8 bases line up with TRBD1. The length of the CDR3 is 15 residues. Germline V lookup: CDR1 MNHEY, CDR2 SVGAGI. V dropped 0 bases and J dropped 5; count of bases not matched to a gene: 5. The CDR3 spells CASSYSPRTGYGYTF. The CDR3 DNA reads as TGTGCCAGCAGTTACTCCCCCCGGACAGGGTATGGCTACACCTTC.

The V gene is TRBV7-6, the J gene TRBJ2-7, with TRBD1 matching 7 bases. This CDR3 has 15 residues. Germline V CDR1 and CDR2: SGHVS, FNYEAQ. J was trimmed by 3 bases and V by 3 bases; bases with no gene match: 8. CDR3 nucleotide sequence: TGTGCCAGCAGCTTGACCAGACAGGGAAACTACGAGCAGTACTTC. Translation: CASSLTRQGNYEQYF.

The chain employs TRBV6-2 or TRBV6-3 and TRBJ1-1, with 7 bases that match TRBD1. CDR3 length: 15 residues. Germline CDR1 reads MNHEY; CDR2 reads SVGEGT. V gave up 4 bases and J gave up 0 bases; unmatched junction bases: 5. The CDR3 sequence is CASSSPDRVNTEAFF. The CDR3 DNA sequence: TGTGCCAGCAGTTCCCCCGACAGGGTGAACACTGAAGCTTTCTTT.

This clonotype has a count of ten or more. This chain links TRBV4-1 with TRBJ1-1; TRBD1 matches 8 bases. The germline V gene has CDR1 MGHRA and CDR2 YSYEKL. This CDR3 spans 14 amino acids. V gave up 4 bases and J gave up 8 bases; unmatched junction bases: 9. The CDR3 coding sequence is TGCGCCAGCAGCCGGACAGGGTTGACGGGGGAAGCTTTCTTT. It specifies CASSRTGLTGEAFF.

The chain couples TRBV7-6 to TRBJ2-1; TRBD1 or TRBD2 may be the D gene (5 bases each). Germline V lookup: CDR1 SGHVS, CDR2 FNYEAQ. This CDR3 is built from 19 residues. Trimming pared 5 bases from V and 3 bases from J, leaving 26 bases between. The CDR3 coding sequence is TGTGCCAGCAGCACTCCCCACGCCGTGAGGGGATACTTCTACAATGAGCAGTTCTTC. Its translation: CASSTPHAVRGYFYNEQFF. Together with reference TRBV7-6 and TRBJ2-1, the CDR3 gives the full variable domain: GAGVSQSPRYKVTKRGQDVALRCDPISGHVSLYWYRQALGQGPEFLTYFNYEAQQDKSGLPNDRFSAERPEGSISTLTIQRTEQRDSAMYRCASSTPHAVRGYFYNEQFFGPGTRLTVL.

CDR3: CASSQGGRDNEQFF. The CDR3 DNA reads TGTGCCAGCAGCCAGGGGGGTCGGGACAATGAGCAGTTCTTC. The chain joins TRBV7-2 to TRBJ2-1; the D gene is possibly TRBD1 (7 bases). CDR1 and CDR2 (germline): SGHTA, FQGNSA. The CDR3 consists of 14 residues. V shed 5 bases and J shed 5 bases, with 13 bases lying between them.

This clonotype was found many times. The genes are TRBV27 and TRBJ1-2; D unresolved. The germline CDR1 and CDR2 sequences are MNHEY and SMNVEV (reference sequence). V lost 5 bases and J 4 bases, leaving 11 bases between the germline ends. The CDR3 has 13 residues. The CDR3 region is CASSTAGIYGYTF. The CDR3 DNA is TGTGCCAGCAGTACTGCGGGGATCTATGGCTACACCTTC.

This chain uses TRBV6-2 or TRBV6-3 with TRBJ2-1, with D possibly matching TRBD2 (5 bases). V lost 5 bases to trimming and J lost 0 bases, with 17 bases between them. CDR1 MNHEY and CDR2 SVGEGT come from the germline V gene. This CDR3 region has 17 residues. DNA for the CDR3: TGTGCCAGCAGTCTAGGATGGGGAGAGAGCTCCTACAATGAGCAGTTCTTC. It is translated as CASSLGWGESSYNEQFF.

The gene calls are TRBV14 and TRBJ1-2, with 11 bases fitting TRBD1. The CDR3 is 13 residues long. Germline V gives CDR1 SGHDN, CDR2 FVKESK. V shed 5 bases and J 5 bases; nucleotides not matched to a gene: 1. CDR3 sequence reads: CASSGQGAYGYTF. The CDR3 DNA follows: TGTGCCAGCAGCGGACAGGGGGCGTATGGCTACACCTTC.

CDR3 DNA sequence: TGTGCCAGCAGCTTGGCGGAAGGCCCCGGGAATACGCAGTATTTT. It specifies CASSLAEGPGNTQYF. This chain connects TRBV7-2 to TRBJ2-3; maybe TRBD2 (5 bases). Between the trimmed V and J ends, which lost 3 bases and 7 bases, there was a span of 17 bases. CDR3 size: 15 residues. Germline V CDR1 and CDR2: SGHTA, FQGNSA.

In its sample, this clonotype was seen a few times. The chain employs TRBV20-1 and TRBJ2-6; 7 bases align to TRBD1. J lost 0 bases, V lost 1 base, and 6 bases had no gene match. Per germline, CDR1 DFQATT and CDR2 SNEGSKA (reference sequence). The CDR3 consists of 17 residues. The CDR3 region is CSARGRQGDSGANVLTF. The CDR3 DNA sequence: TGCAGTGCTAGAGGTCGACAGGGCGACTCTGGGGCCAACGTCCTGACTTTC.

This rearrangement joins TRBV5-1 to TRBJ1-6; 7 positions agree with TRBD1. This CDR3 spans 14 amino acids. Germline CDR1 SGHRS, CDR2 YFSETQ. The trim removed 4 bases at V and 7 bases at J, leaving 5 bases unmatched. CDR3 DNA: TGCGCCAGCAGCAGGGAGGGGGCGAATTCACCCCTCCACTTT. Translation gives CASSREGANSPLHF.

This clonotype was recorded a few times. The genes are TRBV12-3 or TRBV12-4 and TRBJ2-1; 10 bases are a match to TRBD1. This CDR3 has 17 amino acids. V lost 2 bases and J lost 9; bases outside the gene matches: 13. The CDR3 DNA reads as TGTGCCAGCAGTTTAAGGGGAAGGGACAGGGGAATAAGTGAGCAGTTCTTC. Its protein product is CASSLRGRDRGISEQFF.

This clonotype was seen repeatedly, ten times or more. The chain joins TRBV20-1 to TRBJ2-5; TRBD2 aligns across 7 bases. The V segment lost 6 bases and the J segment 5 bases; nucleotides outside the gene matches: 6. CDR3 size: 12 residues. Germline V CDR1 and CDR2: DFQATT, SNEGSKA (reference sequence). CDR3 region: CSAEDGGETQYF. The CDR3, as DNA: TGCAGTGCCGAAGACGGGGGGGAGACCCAGTACTTC.

In its sample, this clonotype was seen a few times. V is TRBV24-1 and J is TRBJ2-7; D call uncertain. This CDR3 has 14 amino acids. Germline values: CDR1 KGHDR, CDR2 SFDVKD. Trimming pared 4 bases from V and 0 bases from J, leaving 9 bases between. In nucleotides, the CDR3 is TGTGCCACCAGTGACAGCCGCAGCTCCTACGAGCAGTACTTC. Protein sequence: CATSDSRSSYEQYF.

This clonotype was detected only a few times. The rearrangement uses TRBV4-1 and TRBJ2-1; D uncertain. Trimming took 0 bases from V and 9 from J, leaving 9 bases between them. The CDR3 has 13 residues. Germline CDR1 MGHRA, CDR2 YSYEKL. Here the CDR3 DNA reads TGCGCCAGCAGCCAAGATCGGGCCCTTGAGCAGTTCTTC. This gives the protein CASSQDRALEQFF.

This clonotype turned up a few times. The chain joins TRBV29-1 to TRBJ1-2; D gene unclear. The V and J ends lost 4 bases and 4 bases respectively, with 7 bases between them. Germline V gene lookup returns CDR1 SQVTM and CDR2 ANQGSEA. The CDR3 totals 11 residues. The CDR3 coding sequence is TGCAGCGTTGCTACAGTCTATGGCTACACCTTC. Translating gives CSVATVYGYTF.

The chain links TRBV6-2 or TRBV6-3 to TRBJ2-2; TRBD2 matches at 9 bases. The germline V gene encodes CDR1 MNHEY and CDR2 SVGEGT. The CDR3 is 17 amino acids. Germline trimming cut 2 bases from V and 5 bases from J; bases unmatched to any gene: 9. CDR3 nucleotides: TGTGCCAGCAGTTACGGTAGCGGGAGTGGTCGGACCGGGGAGCTGTTTTTT. The encoded protein is CASSYGSGSGRTGELFF.

The chain links TRBV19 to TRBJ1-1, with D unresolved. Germline assignment: CDR1 LNHDA and CDR2 SQIVND (reference sequence). V gave up 6 bases and J gave up 0 bases, with 8 bases separating them. The CDR3 extends over 13 amino acids. In nucleotides, the CDR3 is TGTGCCAGTAGGATGGCCGTGAACACTGAAGCTTTCTTT. Translated: CASRMAVNTEAFF.